The rows below give T cell receptor beta chains drawn from one sample of a study of PD-1 blockade in mismatch repair-deficient tumors. Clones were read by immunoSEQ multiplex PCR, and TCRdb kept only the in-frame ones, dropping some. The table shows roughly 70,000 clones, with around 73% occurring only once. Sequencing was performed on peripheral blood, taken 2 weeks after starting pembrolizumab. The receptors were gathered from an adult with mismatch repair-deficient cancer. Each CDR3 is given with its conserved first and last residue. Fields, in order: V gene, CDR3 length, J gene, clone size, D gene, CDR3 protein, CDR3 DNA. D genes are given only for firm matches. Size tells how often a clone was seen (once, few, many) or the class of an expanded clone, and some rows leave it out.

TRBV19	13	TRBJ1-5	-	-	CASSMGRDQPQHF	TGTGCCAGTAGTATGGGCAGGGATCAGCCCCAGCATTTT
TRBV5-8	14	TRBJ2-7	-	-	CASRSRRGAYEQYF	TGTGCCAGCAGATCAAGGAGGGGAGCCTACGAGCAGTACTTC
TRBV7-9	14	TRBJ1-1	-	-	CASIALGFYTEAFF	TGTGCCAGCATAGCTTTGGGTTTTTACACTGAAGCTTTCTTT
TRBV19	13	TRBJ2-7	-	-	CASSIVPEYEQYF	TGTGCCAGTAGTATAGTTCCGGAATACGAGCAGTACTTC
TRBV19	16	TRBJ2-1	-	TRBD2	CASSLRLAGARNEQFF	TGTGCCAGTAGTTTAAGACTAGCGGGAGCGAGGAATGAGCAGTTCTTC
TRBV6-5	11	TRBJ2-5	-	-	CASRDLEGQYF	TGTGCCAGCAGGGATCTGGAGGGCCAGTACTTC
TRBV2	15	TRBJ2-5	-	-	CASSEVGVVQETQYF	TGTGCCAGCAGTGAAGTCGGGGTGGTCCAAGAGACCCAGTACTTC
TRBV21-1	15	TRBJ1-2	-	-	CASSNRDPGGYGYTF	TGTGCCAGCAGCAACCGGGACCCTGGGGGGTATGGCTACACCTTC
TRBV11-2	18	TRBJ2-5	-	-	CASSSGPGSGGVQETQYF	TGTGCCAGCAGCTCAGGCCCGGGTAGTGGAGGGGTCCAAGAGACCCAGTACTTC
TRBV10-3	15	TRBJ2-7	-	-	CAISPSGGRVHEQYF	TGTGCCATCAGTCCATCAGGGGGGAGGGTCCACGAGCAGTACTTC
TRBV7-8	17	TRBJ2-1	-	TRBD2	CASSLAGAGGPNNEQFF	TGTGCCAGCAGCTTAGCGGGAGCGGGAGGGCCCAATAATGAGCAGTTCTTC
TRBV7-2	17	TRBJ1-1	-	TRBD1	CASSGRQGIVGNTEAFF	TGTGCCAGCAGCGGCAGACAGGGGATTGTTGGAAACACTGAAGCTTTCTTT
TRBV4-2	16	TRBJ1-2	few	-	CASSQDPRQGGYGYTF	TGTGCCAGCAGCCAAGATCCCCGCCAGGGAGGATATGGCTACACCTTC
TRBV2	14	TRBJ2-1	-	-	CASKSGVSYNEQFF	TGTGCCAGCAAGTCTGGGGTCTCCTACAATGAGCAGTTCTTC
TRBV7-3	16	TRBJ2-1	few	TRBD2	CASSLTPLAGDREQFF	TGTGCCAGCAGCTTAACTCCGCTAGCGGGAGATCGTGAGCAGTTCTTC
TRBV9	14	TRBJ1-4	-	TRBD1	CASSVGGQASELFF	TGTGCCAGCAGCGTAGGGGGACAGGCGTCGGAACTGTTTTTT
TRBV2	12	TRBJ2-3	-	-	CASSRDSDTQYF	TGTGCCAGCTCGCGGGATTCAGATACGCAGTATTTT
TRBV6-5	14	TRBJ1-2	-	TRBD1	CASSYRTGGYGYTF	TGTGCCAGCAGTTACAGAACAGGGGGATATGGCTACACCTTC
TRBV5-4	13	TRBJ2-4	-	TRBD1	CASSESGTVIQYF	TGTGCCAGCAGCGAGTCCGGGACAGTCATTCAGTACTTC
TRBV5-8	16	TRBJ1-1	-	-	CASSLLETDKNTEAFF	TGTGCCAGCAGCTTGCTTGAGACAGATAAGAACACTGAAGCTTTCTTT
TRBV6-1	14	TRBJ1-5	-	TRBD1	CASGLQGGNQPQHF	TGTGCCAGCGGCTTACAGGGGGGCAATCAGCCCCAGCATTTT
TRBV4-2	16	TRBJ1-1	-	-	CASSQEGARGNTEAFF	TGTGCCAGCAGCCAAGAGGGGGCGCGTGGGAACACTGAAGCTTTCTTT
TRBV5-1	13	TRBJ1-1	medium-sized	-	CASSLEQFTEAFF	TGCGCCAGCAGCTTGGAACAGTTCACTGAAGCTTTCTTT
TRBV5-4	13	TRBJ1-2	many	TRBD1	CASSQTGTKGYTF	TGTGCCAGCAGCCAGACAGGGACCAAAGGCTACACCTTC
TRBV5-8	12	TRBJ2-1	-	-	CASSGRGDEQFF	TGTGCCAGCAGCGGGCGGGGTGACGAGCAGTTCTTC
TRBV15	15	TRBJ1-2	-	-	CATSRPPMTTYGYTF	TGTGCCACCAGCAGACCCCCCATGACTACCTATGGCTACACCTTC
TRBV5-1	15	TRBJ2-1	-	TRBD2	CASSLRSGGGNEQFF	TGCGCCAGCAGCTTGAGAAGCGGGGGTGGGAATGAGCAGTTCTTC
TRBV19	13	TRBJ1-1	-	-	CASSLDYNTEAFF	TGTGCCAGTAGTCTTGATTACAACACTGAAGCTTTCTTT
TRBV27	16	TRBJ2-7	few	TRBD2	CASSLSYSGSSYEQYF	TGTGCCAGCAGTTTATCGTATAGCGGGAGCTCCTACGAGCAGTACTTC
TRBV28	14	TRBJ1-3	-	-	CASSLLGSGNTIYF	TGTGCCAGCAGTTTGTTAGGCTCTGGAAACACCATATATTTT
TRBV6-1	13	TRBJ2-5	medium-sized	-	CASSVGYQETQYF	TGTGCCAGCAGTGTGGGTTACCAAGAGACCCAGTACTTC
TRBV2	14	TRBJ2-3	-	-	CASSDPTRTDTQYF	TGTGCCAGCAGTGATCCAACGCGCACAGATACGCAGTATTTT
TRBV18	16	TRBJ2-7	few	-	CASSPTGPTSSYEQYF	TGTGCCAGCTCACCAACGGGACCGACGAGCTCCTACGAGCAGTACTTC
TRBV11-3	18	TRBJ2-3	-	TRBD2	CASSLGEPGLAGSDTQYF	TGTGCCAGCAGCTTAGGGGAACCGGGACTAGCGGGATCGGATACGCAGTATTTT
TRBV25-1	14	TRBJ2-3	-	TRBD2	CASSVSGSTDTQYF	TGTGCCAGCAGTGTTAGCGGGAGTACAGATACGCAGTATTTT
TRBV7-3	15	TRBJ2-1	-	TRBD2	CASSLGTSGDNEQFF	TGTGCCAGCAGCTTGGGGACTAGCGGAGACAATGAGCAGTTCTTC
TRBV19	11	TRBJ2-2	-	-	CASSISGELFF	TGTGCCAGTAGTATTTCCGGGGAGCTGTTTTTT
TRBV6-5	13	TRBJ1-1	few	TRBD1	CASSTGQYTEAFF	TGTGCCAGCAGTACGGGACAGTACACTGAAGCTTTCTTT
TRBV5-1	13	TRBJ1-2	-	-	CASSDQGESGYTF	TGCGCCAGCAGCGACCAAGGGGAGAGTGGCTACACCTTC
TRBV29-1	12	TRBJ1-4	-	-	CSGRSTNEKLFF	TGCAGCGGCCGTTCGACTAATGAAAAACTGTTTTTT
TRBV19	16	TRBJ2-1	once	TRBD2	CASSTPREGRGNEQFF	TGTGCCAGTAGTACTCCGCGGGAGGGCCGGGGAAATGAGCAGTTCTTC
TRBV2	15	TRBJ2-1	-	TRBD1	CASSSGQGRGNEQFF	TGTGCCAGCAGTTCCGGACAGGGCCGAGGGAATGAGCAGTTCTTC